These T cell receptor beta chains were read from a single sample in a study of CD8 T cells in ankylosing spondylitis. Via MiXCR, TCRdb re-called the 5' RACE reads, giving one row per CDR3 protein. This table holds approximately 240,000 distinct CDR3 sequences, about 24% found once. Sequenced input: blood, either unsorted or a sorted T cell fraction (not recorded which). The receptor set was obtained from a male donor with ankylosing spondylitis or in good health (not recorded which). CDR3s include the opening cysteine and the closing phenylalanine or tryptophan. Fields, in order: J gene, V gene, clone size, D gene, CDR3 DNA, CDR3 protein. D genes are given only for firm matches. Size values are once, few and many counts, or a class for expanded clones, and some rows have none.

J: TRBJ2-7
V: TRBV20-1
size: NA
D: NA
DNA: TGCAGTGCTAGACCGGACAACTCCTACGAGCAGTACTTC
CDR3: CSARPDNSYEQYF

J: TRBJ2-7
V: TRBV2
size: few
D: TRBD1
DNA: TGTGCCAGCATCCCGGACAGGGCCTACGAGCAGTACTTC
CDR3: CASIPDRAYEQYF

J: TRBJ1-1
V: TRBV20-1
size: many
D: NA
DNA: TGCAGTGCTTATCCTAGTCCGAATGAAGCTTTCTTT
CDR3: CSAYPSPNEAFF

J: TRBJ2-5
V: TRBV20-1
size: NA
D: NA
DNA: TGCAGTGCTAGAGCGGGCACATCACTGTACCAAGAGACCCAGTACTTC
CDR3: CSARAGTSLYQETQYF

J: TRBJ2-1
V: TRBV6-2/TRBV6-3
size: few
D: TRBD2
DNA: TGTGCCAGCAGTTATTTTGGGACTAGCCATGAGCAGTTCTTC
CDR3: CASSYFGTSHEQFF

J: TRBJ2-3
V: TRBV11-2
size: many
D: NA
DNA: TGTGCCAGCAGCTTAGCCGGGGGAGATACGCAGTATTTT
CDR3: CASSLAGGDTQYF

J: TRBJ2-7
V: TRBV6-5
size: few
D: NA
DNA: TGTGCCAGCAGGGGGTTTTTGGCCGAGCAGTACTTC
CDR3: CASRGFLAEQYF

J: TRBJ1-1
V: TRBV3-1
size: many
D: TRBD1
DNA: TGTGCCAGCAGCCGTCCAGGGGGCACTGAAGCTTTCTTT
CDR3: CASSRPGGTEAFF

J: TRBJ2-3
V: TRBV5-1
size: many
D: NA
DNA: TGCGCCAGCAGCTTGGAACCCAACACAGATACGCAGTATTTT
CDR3: CASSLEPNTDTQYF

J: TRBJ2-2
V: TRBV10-3
size: many
D: TRBD2
DNA: TGTGCCATCAGTCTGAAGCGGGGGGGGTACACCGGGGAGCTGTTTTTT
CDR3: CAISLKRGGYTGELFF

J: TRBJ2-5
V: TRBV10-2
size: many
D: NA
DNA: TGCGCCAGCAGTGAGTCGGTCTGGACCCAGTACTTC
CDR3: CASSESVWTQYF

J: TRBJ1-6
V: TRBV12-3/TRBV12-4
size: many
D: TRBD1
DNA: TGTGCCAGCAGCCCGGACAGGGGTTCCTATAATTCACCCCTCCACTTT
CDR3: CASSPDRGSYNSPLHF

J: TRBJ1-2
V: TRBV28
size: NA
D: NA
DNA: TGTGCCAGCAGTCGGAAGGCCTATGGCTACACCTTC
CDR3: CASSRKAYGYTF

J: TRBJ1-3
V: TRBV10-3
size: NA
D: NA
DNA: TGTGCCATCAGTGGGAGAGACAGCATTGGAGGAAACACCATATATTTT
CDR3: CAISGRDSIGGNTIYF

J: TRBJ1-3
V: TRBV7-8
size: NA
D: NA
DNA: TGTGCCAGCAGCTTAGAAAGGGTTTCTGGAAACACCATATATTTT
CDR3: CASSLERVSGNTIYF

J: TRBJ2-5
V: TRBV5-4
size: NA
D: TRBD2
DNA: TGTGCCAGCAGCTTGTTGATGCGGGGGGATGGAGGAGAGACCCAGTACTTC
CDR3: CASSLLMRGDGGETQYF

J: TRBJ1-6
V: TRBV5-1
size: many
D: NA
DNA: TGCGCCAGCAGCTCAGGAGGGTCAGCACTCAATTCACCCCTCCACTTT
CDR3: CASSSGGSALNSPLHF

J: TRBJ1-4
V: TRBV4-1
size: many
D: NA
DNA: TGCGCCAGCAGCCTCAGATCTCCCAGACAGGCAACTAATGAAAAACTGTTTTTT
CDR3: CASSLRSPRQATNEKLFF

J: TRBJ2-7
V: TRBV6-5
size: few
D: TRBD1
DNA: TGTGCCAGCAGTTACTCGATTTCCGGGACAGGGTCCTACGAGCAGTACTTC
CDR3: CASSYSISGTGSYEQYF

J: TRBJ2-1
V: TRBV28
size: NA
D: TRBD2
DNA: TGTGCCAGCAGTTCCCTTAGCGGGCCCACCTACAATGAGCAGTTCTTC
CDR3: CASSSLSGPTYNEQFF

J: TRBJ2-1
V: TRBV2
size: NA
D: NA
DNA: TGTGCCAGCAGTGTTCTAGCGAGGCATGAGCAGTTCTTC
CDR3: CASSVLARHEQFF

J: TRBJ1-2
V: TRBV20-1
size: many
D: TRBD1
DNA: TGCAGTGCTAGAACCGGACAGGGGATTAGTGGCTACACCTTC
CDR3: CSARTGQGISGYTF

J: TRBJ2-7
V: TRBV4-1
size: many
D: TRBD2
DNA: TGCGCCAGCAGCCAAGAGTTACGGGGGGGCCTTCATACGTACTTC
CDR3: CASSQELRGGLHTYF

J: TRBJ2-5
V: TRBV12-3/TRBV12-4
size: NA
D: TRBD1
DNA: TGTGCCAGCAGTTTCGACAGGGTGGGGGCAGAGACCCAGTACTTC
CDR3: CASSFDRVGAETQYF

J: TRBJ2-2
V: TRBV4-2
size: many
D: TRBD2
DNA: TGTGCCAGCAGCCAAGGACTAGCGGGGGGGCGTGGCACCGGGGAGCTGTTTTTT
CDR3: CASSQGLAGGRGTGELFF

J: TRBJ1-1
V: TRBV12-3/TRBV12-4
size: many
D: NA
DNA: TGTGCCAGCAGTTTACAGGGGAGCACTGAAGCTTTCTTT
CDR3: CASSLQGSTEAFF